Listed below are T cell receptor beta chains from one sample, sequenced in a study of radiation and T cells in renal cell carcinoma. Data came from immunoSEQ multiplex PCR; TCRdb stores just in-frame clones and leaves some out. The data contain under 100,000 clones, about 82% of them singletons. The sequencing used blood, collected from a patient whose treatment included radiotherapy and nephrectomy. Receptors were obtained from a man between 45 and 60 years old with renal cell carcinoma. Each CDR3 is given with its conserved first and last residue. Fields, in order: J gene, clone size, V gene, D gene, CDR3 DNA, CDR3 protein. A D gene is named only where the DNA matches it firmly. Rows give clone size only sometimes, using once, few, many, or a class for an expanded clone.

J gene: TRBJ2-7; clone size: .; V gene: TRBV5-6; D gene: TRBD2; CDR3 DNA: TGTGCCAGCAGCCGACTAGCGGGGGTGGACTACGAGCAGTACTTC; CDR3 protein: CASSRLAGVDYEQYF
J gene: TRBJ2-7; clone size: .; V gene: TRBV4-1; D gene: TRBD2; CDR3 DNA: TGCGCCAGCAGCCAGGAACGATGGCAGGAACTAGCGGCCTACGAGCAGTACTTC; CDR3 protein: CASSQERWQELAAYEQYF
J gene: TRBJ2-7; clone size: .; V gene: TRBV6-1; D gene: TRBD2; CDR3 DNA: TGTGCCAGCAGTGACGGGACTAGCGCAGGGAGCTACGAGCAGTACTTC; CDR3 protein: CASSDGTSAGSYEQYF
J gene: TRBJ1-2; clone size: .; V gene: TRBV7-9; D gene: TRBD1; CDR3 DNA: TGTGCCAGCAGCGCTAGGGACAGCGATGTAAGTGGCTACACCTTC; CDR3 protein: CASSARDSDVSGYTF
J gene: TRBJ2-7; clone size: .; V gene: TRBV30; D gene: TRBD1; CDR3 DNA: TGTGCCTGGAGGGACAGGGAAAAGCCTGGCTTGAACTACGAGCAGTACTTC; CDR3 protein: CAWRDREKPGLNYEQYF
J gene: TRBJ2-3; clone size: .; V gene: TRBV28; D gene: TRBD1; CDR3 DNA: TGTGCCAGCACTACCAAACAGGGGGCATCGGATACGCAGTATTTT; CDR3 protein: CASTTKQGASDTQYF
J gene: TRBJ1-2; clone size: .; V gene: TRBV2; D gene: TRBD1; CDR3 DNA: TGTGCCAGCAGCGGGACAGGGGGTCCCGTTATGAATGGCTACACCTTC; CDR3 protein: CASSGTGGPVMNGYTF
J gene: TRBJ1-1; clone size: once; V gene: TRBV2; D gene: .; CDR3 DNA: TGTGCCAGCACCCTAGAGCAGGGGAGGAACACTGAAGCTTTCTTT; CDR3 protein: CASTLEQGRNTEAFF
J gene: TRBJ2-7; clone size: .; V gene: TRBV14; D gene: .; CDR3 DNA: TGTGCCAGCAGCCAAGTTGTCTACGAGCAGTACTTC; CDR3 protein: CASSQVVYEQYF
J gene: TRBJ2-1; clone size: .; V gene: TRBV5-1; D gene: .; CDR3 DNA: TGCGCCAGCAGCTCCCAGGATAAAAATGAGCAGTTCTTC; CDR3 protein: CASSSQDKNEQFF
J gene: TRBJ2-3; clone size: .; V gene: TRBV7-9; D gene: .; CDR3 DNA: TGTGCCAGCAGCTTTTCCCAGGGGAGAGGCACAGATACGCAGTATTTT; CDR3 protein: CASSFSQGRGTDTQYF
J gene: TRBJ2-7; clone size: .; V gene: TRBV10-3; D gene: .; CDR3 DNA: TGTGCCATCAGTGAGTCTGGGTCCTACGAGCAGTACTTC; CDR3 protein: CAISESGSYEQYF
J gene: TRBJ2-7; clone size: .; V gene: TRBV5-8; D gene: .; CDR3 DNA: TGTGCCAGCACTGAAACAATTAGCGAGAGGCCCTACGAGCAGTACTTC; CDR3 protein: CASTETISERPYEQYF
J gene: TRBJ1-1; clone size: .; V gene: TRBV11-2; D gene: .; CDR3 DNA: TGTGCCAGCAGCTTTGGGGCAGGGCGGCTGACTGAAGCTTTCTTT; CDR3 protein: CASSFGAGRLTEAFF
J gene: TRBJ2-3; clone size: .; V gene: TRBV7-9; D gene: TRBD2; CDR3 DNA: TGTGCCAGCAGCTTACTAGCGGGTGCCCTGAGCACAGATACGCAGTATTTT; CDR3 protein: CASSLLAGALSTDTQYF
J gene: TRBJ1-1; clone size: few; V gene: TRBV30; D gene: TRBD1; CDR3 DNA: TGTGCCTGGAGTGTAAGCAGGGGGACTGAAGCTTTCTTT; CDR3 protein: CAWSVSRGTEAFF
J gene: TRBJ1-2; clone size: .; V gene: TRBV4-1; D gene: TRBD1; CDR3 DNA: TGCGCCAGCAGCCAAGAAGTACAGGGGGGTGACTATGGCTACACCTTC; CDR3 protein: CASSQEVQGGDYGYTF
J gene: TRBJ2-2; clone size: few; V gene: TRBV27; D gene: .; CDR3 DNA: TGTGCCAGCAGTTTAGACAGGGGAGGGGTCGGGGAGCTGTTTTTT; CDR3 protein: CASSLDRGGVGELFF
J gene: TRBJ2-3; clone size: .; V gene: TRBV5-1; D gene: TRBD1; CDR3 DNA: TGCGCCAGCAGCACCCTCCGGGGACAGGGGGACACAGATACGCAGTATTTT; CDR3 protein: CASSTLRGQGDTDTQYF
J gene: TRBJ2-5; clone size: .; V gene: TRBV19; D gene: TRBD1; CDR3 DNA: TGTGCCAGTAGTATTTACGAAACAGGGGGAGGAGAGACCCAGTACTTC; CDR3 protein: CASSIYETGGGETQYF
J gene: TRBJ2-5; clone size: .; V gene: TRBV5-1; D gene: .; CDR3 DNA: TGCGCCAGCAGCTTAGGACAGCAAGAGACCCAGTACTTC; CDR3 protein: CASSLGQQETQYF
J gene: TRBJ2-5; clone size: once; V gene: TRBV10-3; D gene: .; CDR3 DNA: TGTGCCATCAGTGAGACGGACTCCCCAGCTCTGAAGACCCAGTACTTC; CDR3 protein: CAISETDSPALKTQYF
J gene: TRBJ2-3; clone size: once; V gene: TRBV7-8; D gene: TRBD1; CDR3 DNA: TGTGCCAGCAGCTTAGCAGGGGGCGCAGATACGCAGTATTTT; CDR3 protein: CASSLAGGADTQYF
J gene: TRBJ2-3; clone size: .; V gene: TRBV7-9; D gene: .; CDR3 DNA: TGTGCCAGCAGCTTAGGGAGGGGCGAAGATACGCAGTATTTT; CDR3 protein: CASSLGRGEDTQYF
J gene: TRBJ1-5; clone size: .; V gene: TRBV7-2; D gene: TRBD1; CDR3 DNA: TGTGCCAGCAGCCCCACAGGGGGCGATCAGCCCCAGCATTTT; CDR3 protein: CASSPTGGDQPQHF
J gene: TRBJ2-3; clone size: .; V gene: TRBV19; D gene: .; CDR3 DNA: TGTGCCAGTAGTCAGGGAATTAGCACAGATACGCAGTATTTT; CDR3 protein: CASSQGISTDTQYF
J gene: TRBJ1-5; clone size: .; V gene: TRBV28; D gene: .; CDR3 DNA: TGTGCCAGCATCCGATGGAGGGGGGGTAAGCCCCAGCATTTT; CDR3 protein: CASIRWRGGKPQHF
J gene: TRBJ2-7; clone size: once; V gene: TRBV19; D gene: TRBD1; CDR3 DNA: TGTGCCAGTAGTATGGGACAGATGGACTACGAGCAGTACTTC; CDR3 protein: CASSMGQMDYEQYF
J gene: TRBJ2-1; clone size: .; V gene: TRBV5-4; D gene: .; CDR3 DNA: TGTGCCAGCACCACCGGGGCTTGGAATGAGCAGTTCTTC; CDR3 protein: CASTTGAWNEQFF
J gene: TRBJ1-2; clone size: .; V gene: TRBV19; D gene: .; CDR3 DNA: TGTGCCAGTAGGGAAAAAGTTGGGGTCGCTAATGGCTACACCTTC; CDR3 protein: CASREKVGVANGYTF
J gene: TRBJ1-1; clone size: .; V gene: TRBV25-1; D gene: .; CDR3 DNA: TGTGCCAGCAGTGAATACCAGGGTATGAACACTGAAGCTTTCTTT; CDR3 protein: CASSEYQGMNTEAFF
J gene: TRBJ2-7; clone size: .; V gene: TRBV10-2; D gene: TRBD2; CDR3 DNA: TGCGCCAGCAGCGGGAGGGCCTACGAGCAGTACTTC; CDR3 protein: CASSGRAYEQYF
J gene: TRBJ2-5; clone size: once; V gene: TRBV2; D gene: .; CDR3 DNA: TGTGCCAGCAATTGGGACGTAACGGGCGGAGGCGGCCGTCGAGAGACCCAGTACTTC; CDR3 protein: CASNWDVTGGGGRRETQYF
J gene: TRBJ1-3; clone size: .; V gene: TRBV5-1; D gene: .; CDR3 DNA: TGCGCCAGCAGCTTGGGAGTCAGTCTCTCTGGAAACACCATATATTTT; CDR3 protein: CASSLGVSLSGNTIYF
J gene: TRBJ1-2; clone size: once; V gene: TRBV6-5; D gene: .; CDR3 DNA: TGTGCCAGCAGTTACTCGACATCCCTCTATGGCTACACCTTC; CDR3 protein: CASSYSTSLYGYTF
J gene: TRBJ2-7; clone size: .; V gene: TRBV11-2; D gene: .; CDR3 DNA: TGTGCCAGCAGCTTAGTTTCTTCAAGCTCCTACGAGCAGTACTTC; CDR3 protein: CASSLVSSSSYEQYF
J gene: TRBJ2-2; clone size: .; V gene: TRBV7-7; D gene: .; CDR3 DNA: TGTGCTAGCAGAGAGGAGTACACCGGGGAGCTGTTTTTT; CDR3 protein: CASREEYTGELFF
J gene: TRBJ1-5; clone size: .; V gene: TRBV5-4; D gene: TRBD1; CDR3 DNA: TGTGCCAGCAGCTCGGACAGGGCGAGCAATCAGCCCCAGCATTTT; CDR3 protein: CASSSDRASNQPQHF
J gene: TRBJ1-2; clone size: .; V gene: TRBV19; D gene: TRBD1; CDR3 DNA: TGTGCCAGTAGTTTCCCCCGGGACAGCTTCTATGGCTACACCTTC; CDR3 protein: CASSFPRDSFYGYTF
J gene: TRBJ2-7; clone size: .; V gene: TRBV19; D gene: .; CDR3 DNA: TGTGCCACCGCAGGGACACCGTCGAGCTCCTACGAGCAGTACTTC; CDR3 protein: CATAGTPSSSYEQYF
J gene: TRBJ2-1; clone size: .; V gene: TRBV6-1; D gene: .; CDR3 DNA: TGTGCCAGCAGACTCCGCGGGGCGGAATACAATGAGCAGTTCTTC; CDR3 protein: CASRLRGAEYNEQFF
J gene: TRBJ2-2; clone size: .; V gene: TRBV10-3; D gene: TRBD1; CDR3 DNA: TGTGCCACGCAAGCGGGACAGGGTGTGTCCGGGGAGCTGTTTTTT; CDR3 protein: CATQAGQGVSGELFF
J gene: TRBJ2-3; clone size: .; V gene: TRBV5-1; D gene: .; CDR3 DNA: TGCGCCAGCAGCCCACGTCTGGCGGATAGCACAGATACGCAGTATTTT; CDR3 protein: CASSPRLADSTDTQYF
J gene: TRBJ2-5; clone size: .; V gene: TRBV5-1; D gene: .; CDR3 DNA: TGCGCCAGCAGCTCCCGGGCAGGGGAAGAGACCCAGTACTTC; CDR3 protein: CASSSRAGEETQYF
J gene: TRBJ1-2; clone size: .; V gene: TRBV5-4; D gene: .; CDR3 DNA: TGTGCCAGCAGCTTGGAGAGAGACAGGTCCTATGGCTACACCTTC; CDR3 protein: CASSLERDRSYGYTF
J gene: TRBJ2-7; clone size: .; V gene: TRBV18; D gene: TRBD2; CDR3 DNA: TGTGCCAGCTCACCATCTCCGGGACTAGCAGCCTACGAGCAGTACTTC; CDR3 protein: CASSPSPGLAAYEQYF
J gene: TRBJ2-2; clone size: .; V gene: TRBV2; D gene: TRBD2; CDR3 DNA: TGTGCCAGCAGTTCCGTGACTAGCGGGGCGAACACCGGGGAGCTGTTTTTT; CDR3 protein: CASSSVTSGANTGELFF
J gene: TRBJ2-3; clone size: .; V gene: TRBV5-1; D gene: .; CDR3 DNA: TGCGCCAGCAGCCCTACCTCTGGCTCAACAGCCTCCGATACGCAGTATTTT; CDR3 protein: CASSPTSGSTASDTQYF
J gene: TRBJ2-3; clone size: .; V gene: TRBV14; D gene: .; CDR3 DNA: TGTGCCAGCAGCCAGTCAGGGCCCGATACGCAGTATTTT; CDR3 protein: CASSQSGPDTQYF
J gene: TRBJ2-6; clone size: .; V gene: TRBV19; D gene: .; CDR3 DNA: TGTGCCAGTACCGCTGGGAACTCTGGGGCCAACGTCCTGACTTTC; CDR3 protein: CASTAGNSGANVLTF
J gene: TRBJ2-3; clone size: .; V gene: TRBV7-8; D gene: .; CDR3 DNA: TGTGCCAGCAGCGCAGGGATGTACACAGATACGCAGTATTTT; CDR3 protein: CASSAGMYTDTQYF
J gene: TRBJ2-1; clone size: .; V gene: TRBV27; D gene: .; CDR3 DNA: TGTGCCACACGACGGGCTGTTATGGGTTACAATGAGCAGTTCTTC; CDR3 protein: CATRRAVMGYNEQFF
J gene: TRBJ2-7; clone size: .; V gene: TRBV27; D gene: TRBD1; CDR3 DNA: TGTGCCAGCAGTCTCCTCGGACAGGGTAGGGGCTCCTACGAGCAGTACTTC; CDR3 protein: CASSLLGQGRGSYEQYF
J gene: TRBJ2-7; clone size: .; V gene: TRBV27; D gene: TRBD1; CDR3 DNA: TGTGCCAGCAGTTCGCCCGGGACAGGGGGAATTTTGTCCTACGAGCAGTACTTC; CDR3 protein: CASSSPGTGGILSYEQYF
J gene: TRBJ1-1; clone size: .; V gene: TRBV19; D gene: .; CDR3 DNA: TGTGCCAGTATTGAGGAGACAACGAACACTGAAGCTTTCTTT; CDR3 protein: CASIEETTNTEAFF